This entry concerns a single T cell receptor beta chain. What it binds is not known. This entry is derived from a study of cytomegalovirus exposure and HLA in healthy donors. Regarding the study as a whole: It was reportedly the case that the classifier diagnosed cytomegalovirus status with high specificity and sensitivity. Later work showed greater clonal expansion in HLA-associated TCR beta chains than in equally common others.

PCR amplification relied on 60 Vbeta primers (plus 13 Jbeta primers). TCRdb's table, derived via immunoSEQ multiplex PCR, lists solely in-frame clones and lacks some. The table includes roughly 99,000 clones, approximately 76% detected once. The CDR3 has 14 residues. Germline V gene lookup returns CDR1 KGHSH and CDR2 LQKENI. Trimming took 4 bases from V and 6 from J; bases not matched to a gene: 8. The source material was PBMCs. The V gene is TRBV18, the J gene TRBJ1-2, with 7 bases fitting TRBD1. This TCR was recovered from a man aged 18 to 30 in good health and CMV-seronegative. CDR3 sequence reads: CASSLTGDGNGYTF. The CDR3 nucleotides read TGTGCCAGCTCACTAACAGGGGATGGCAATGGCTACACCTTC.